The present entry profiles one TCR beta chain with its context. There are many counts of this clonotype. There is no known antigen for this receptor. Per-nucleotide qualities are absent, and no much larger clonotype sits a single base away. The sample comes from a study of T cells after yellow fever vaccination (dated by TCRdb to between 2018 and 2020). With respect to the entire study: The SMART-Seq v4 Ultra Low Input RNA kit was used to prepare libraries from fractions with low cell numbers. Two healthy male donors, one aged 18 to 30 and one aged 30 to 40 years, made up the cohort. To follow T-cell clones before and after primary and booster YFV17D yellow fever vaccination, bulk TCR alpha and beta repertoires were sequenced over time. Bulk PBMC replicates and cell subsets were isolated from blood drawn at multiple timepoints before and after both primary and secondary immunization. Paper-wide results and their limitations: Most clones expanded after primary vaccination were re-detected after the booster (almost 97% of CD4 and around 88% of CD8), suggesting broad memory maintenance. Because abundant contaminating clonotypes from the bulk population could be contained in FACS-sorted repertoires, computational filtering was required. Compared with the primary T-cell response, the secondary T-cell response was faster but weaker, reaching its peak on day 5 rather than on day 15. A small share of clonotypes occurred in both CD4 and CD8 compartments, likely arising from convergent recombination. Because only two donors were included in the study, the extent to which the findings can be generalized is limited.

Interpreted using the paper, the treatment or condition label stands for: live attenuated yellow fever vaccine strain. At each blood-draw timepoint, two biological replicates of bulk PBMCs were obtained. A standard Ficoll-Paque protocol was used to isolate PBMCs from peripheral blood. RNA was extracted with TriZol from bulk PBMCs, CD4 and CD8 fractions, and dextramer-positive and dextramer-negative fractions. Sequencing relied on an Illumina NovaSeq 6000. TCR cDNA was made using 5'RACE template switching, a step that added a universal primer site and unique molecular identifiers. Priming for cDNA synthesis came from both the TCR alpha and TCR beta constant segments. Two PCR steps were used to amplify libraries, with sample barcodes and sequencing adapters being added in the second step. Sequencing of the libraries was done on either Illumina HiSeq 2500 (2x100 bp) or NovaSeq (2x150 bp). The study's processing was this. Reads were demultiplexed and collapsed into UMI consensus sequences with MIGEC, and V(D)J alignment was performed with MiXCR. Vaccine-responding clonotypes were identified with edgeR using replicate PBMC samples, with FDR below 0.01 and a log2 fold change above 5 up to day 15 being required. Bulk clonotypes were assigned CD4 or CD8 identity according to which sequenced CD4 or CD8 repertoire held them at higher abundance. TCRdb reprocessed the public reads (quality trimming at Q25 with fastp, clone calling with MiXCR) and kept in-frame beta chains. Every CDR3 protein is listed once, alongside the most common genes and DNA of its rows. In this record, the V and J calls reflect TCRdb's handling and not the investigators' own analysis. Within this sample are a few hundred thousand distinct CDR3 sequences, with roughly 4% of them counted one time only. Clones ranked in the top ten supply around 23% of the sample.

The CDR3 starts with the cysteine, ends with the phenylalanine, and has 13 residues. Just CDR3 DNA is preserved here, 39 bases in frame from base 1. V is clipped by 3 bases and J by 1 base, and the sequence between their germline boundaries is 9 bases long. Taken from the germline V gene (reference sequence), the CDR1 and CDR2 loops are DFQATT and SNEGSKA. Sequencing was performed on PBMCs, taken 5 days after the yellow fever booster vaccination. The receptor chain draws on TRBV20-1 and TRBJ2-5; the D gene is not confidently resolved. This receptor was obtained from a man between 18 and 29 years old who received the YFV17D yellow fever vaccine. The DNA reads TGCAGTGCTAGTGGGAACACCCAAGAGACCCAGTACTTC. This encodes CSASGNTQETQYF.